The 10 T cell receptor beta chains in this list originate from one sample, sequenced in a study of naive and memory T cell subsets. Blood and skin TCR RNA was reverse transcribed with alpha and beta constant primers. TCRdb passed the 5' RACE reads through MiXCR, listing each CDR3 protein once. Here the sample spans about 22,000 distinct CDR3 sequences, roughly 4% being singletons. Adult healthy volunteers gave 2.5 ml peripheral blood for whole-blood RNA. The receptors derive from a male donor in good health.

This clonotype has ten or more counts. The chain employs TRBV3-1 and TRBJ2-3, with 8 bases identical to TRBD2. The CDR3 is made up of 18 amino acids. Germline values: CDR1 LGHDT, CDR2 YNNKEL (reference sequence). The junction had 11 bases not matched to a gene; V was cut back by 2 bases and J by 1 base. CDR3 residues: CASSQLPPGGGRTDTQYF. The DNA for the CDR3 is TGTGCCAGCAGCCAACTTCCCCCGGGGGGGGGACGCACAGATACGCAGTATTTT.

This clonotype has a count of ten or more. V gene TRBV14 combines with J gene TRBJ2-1, with D perhaps TRBD2 (6 bases). The length of the CDR3 is 17 residues. V lost 3 bases, J lost 3 bases, and 18 bases lay in between. In germline, CDR1 is SGHDN, CDR2 FVKESK. CDR3 loop: CASSHSLVWGDYNEQFF. As DNA, the CDR3 is TGTGCCAGCAGCCACAGCCTAGTTTGGGGGGACTACAATGAGCAGTTCTTC. Full variable domain (outside the CDR3, taken from reference TRBV14 and TRBJ2-1): EAGVTQFPSHSVIEKGQTVTLRCDPISGHDNLYWYRRVMGKEIKFLLHFVKESKQDESGMPNNRFLAERTGGTYSTLKVQPAELEDSGVYFCASSHSLVWGDYNEQFFGPGTRLTVL.

This clonotype was counted at least ten times. This rearrangement joins TRBV18 to TRBJ1-2, with D perhaps matching TRBD1 (5 bases). CDR3 length equals 15 residues. Germline V gives CDR1 KGHSH, CDR2 LQKENI. The germline V and J ends were trimmed by 1 base and 0 bases, with 9 bases remaining between them. The CDR3 DNA sequence: TGTGCCAGCTCACCACAAGGGGAGGCTAACTATGGCTACACCTTC. It is translated as CASSPQGEANYGYTF.

This clonotype was seen at least ten times. V gene TRBV29-1 combines with J gene TRBJ2-7, with D perhaps TRBD2 (5 bases). Germline CDR1 SQVTM, CDR2 ANQGSEA. Trimming pared 4 bases from V and 0 bases from J, leaving 10 bases between. The CDR3 sequence is 13 residues long. The CDR3 protein is CSVVTGNSYEQYF. CDR3 coding DNA: TGCAGCGTTGTTACCGGGAACTCCTACGAGCAGTACTTC.

This clonotype came up many times. The V and J genes are TRBV5-1 and TRBJ2-3, with TRBD2 matching 8 bases. Germline CDR1 is SGHRS and CDR2 is YFSETQ. The CDR3 is made up of 14 amino acids. J was trimmed by 5 bases and V by 1 base; bases with no gene match: 3. CDR3 bases: TGCGCCAGCAGCTTGAGCGGGAGTGTAGATACGCAGTATTTT. Translation gives CASSLSGSVDTQYF.

This clonotype has at least ten counts. This chain uses TRBV5-4 with TRBJ1-1, with D possibly being TRBD1 (6 bases). The CDR3 runs to 16 residues. Germline V gene sequence: CDR1 SGHNT, CDR2 YYREEE (reference sequence). V was trimmed by 7 bases and J by 3 bases, leaving 22 bases between them. CDR3 sequence (DNA): TGTGCCAGCTACCCATCGGGATACAGGGTGCACACTGAAGCTTTCTTT. Amino acids: CASYPSGYRVHTEAFF.

This clonotype was seen many times. The chain carries TRBV19 and TRBJ2-1, with D unclear. CDR3 size: 14 residues. V dropped 3 bases and J dropped 8 bases, with 14 bases sitting between them. CDR1 and CDR2 from the germline V gene are LNHDA and SQIVND (reference sequence). CDR3 sequence reads: CASSIAGYSDEQFF. The DNA for the CDR3 is TGTGCCAGTAGTATTGCTGGCTATTCCGATGAGCAGTTCTTC.

Regarding this clonotype: A much larger clone lies a single base off, so this may be a read error. The J gene is TRBJ2-3, the V gene TRBV1; TRBD2 was called by the table and not checked on the DNA. TRBV1 is an annotated pseudogene. CDR3 length: 16 amino acids. The CDR3 protein is CTSRFASVTSTDTQYF. CDR3 coding DNA: TGCACCAGCAGGTTCGCTAGCGTAACTAGCACAGATACGCAGTATTTT.

This clonotype was seen at least ten times. The chain recombines TRBV5-4 with TRBJ2-1; 11 positions agree with TRBD2. The CDR3 is 16 residues long. Per the germline V gene, CDR1 is SGHNT and CDR2 is YYREEE (reference sequence). V shed 3 bases, J shed 0 bases, and the junction held 2 bases outside the gene matches. CDR3 nucleotides: TGTGCCAGCAGCTCTGGGACTAGCGGCTCCTACAATGAGCAGTTCTTC. Its translation: CASSSGTSGSYNEQFF.

In this sample, this clonotype turned up many times. The genes are TRBV28 and TRBJ2-7; TRBD1 aligns across 7 bases. The CDR3 totals 14 residues. CDR1 is MDHEN and CDR2 is SYDVKM in the germline V gene. J gave up 2 bases and V 2 bases, and 3 bases lay outside the gene matches. CDR3 sequence reads: CASSLVQGPYEQYF. CDR3 coding DNA: TGTGCCAGCAGTTTAGTACAGGGGCCCTACGAGCAGTACTTC.